This T cell receptor (beta chain) was obtained from a study of blood T cell repertoires in COVID-19. Study at large: Some COVID-19 samples were acute and others convalescent; all came from the United States, Italy and Spain. Nucleic acid was either cDNA or gDNA, and it came from T cells, B-cell-depleted T cells, or PBMCs.

Methods used by the authors: Estimation of nucleated cell counts relied on the amplification of reference gene primers. Some clones are missing from TCRdb's copy, which holds only in-frame ones; the method was immunoSEQ multiplex PCR. V, J and clone size derive from that table, while D and trimming were established from the DNA sequence. In the table there are 250,000 to 300,000 clones, around nine tenths of which are singletons. Between the trimmed V and J ends, which lost 10 bases and 3 bases, there was a span of 17 bases. Germline V CDR1 and CDR2: SGHDT, YYEEEE. The CDR3 contains 14 residues. This TCR derives from a man in his forties with acute or convalescent COVID-19. The sample taken for sequencing was peripheral blood. V is TRBV5-6 and J is TRBJ2-1, with D perhaps TRBD2 (7 bases). The CDR3 DNA is TGTGCCTCCGTAGGGGGGGCTATCTACAATGAGCAGTTCTTC. Its protein is CASVGGAIYNEQFF.